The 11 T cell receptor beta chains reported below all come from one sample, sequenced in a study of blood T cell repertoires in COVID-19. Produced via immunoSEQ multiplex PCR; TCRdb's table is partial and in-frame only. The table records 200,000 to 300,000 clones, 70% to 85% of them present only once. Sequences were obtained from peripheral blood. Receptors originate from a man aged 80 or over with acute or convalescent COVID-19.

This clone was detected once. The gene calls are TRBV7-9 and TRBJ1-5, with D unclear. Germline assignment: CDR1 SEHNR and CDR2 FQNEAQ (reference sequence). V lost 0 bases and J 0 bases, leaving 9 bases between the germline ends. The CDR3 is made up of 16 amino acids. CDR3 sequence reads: CASSLAREYSNQPQHF. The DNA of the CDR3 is TGTGCCAGCAGCTTAGCGCGGGAATATAGCAATCAGCCCCAGCATTTT. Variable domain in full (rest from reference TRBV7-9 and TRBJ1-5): DTGVSQNPRHKITKRGQNVTFRCDPISEHNRLYWYRQTLGQGPEFLTYFQNEAQLEKSRLLSDRFSAERPKGSFSTLEIQRTEQGDSAMYLCASSLAREYSNQPQHFGDGTRLSIL.

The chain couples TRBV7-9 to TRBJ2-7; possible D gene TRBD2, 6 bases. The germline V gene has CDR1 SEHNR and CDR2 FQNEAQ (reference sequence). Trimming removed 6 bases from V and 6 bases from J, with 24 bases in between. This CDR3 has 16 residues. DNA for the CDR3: TGTGCCAGCAGTTTGGGCCGAAACTGGGAGGAGCGCGAGCAGTACTTC. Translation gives CASSLGRNWEEREQYF.

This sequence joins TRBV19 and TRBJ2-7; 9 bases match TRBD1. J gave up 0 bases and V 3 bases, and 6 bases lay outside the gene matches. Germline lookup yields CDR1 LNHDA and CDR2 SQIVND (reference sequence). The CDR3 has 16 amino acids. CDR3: CASSIPSTGGSYEQYF. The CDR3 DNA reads TGTGCCAGTAGTATCCCCTCGACAGGGGGCTCCTACGAGCAGTACTTC.

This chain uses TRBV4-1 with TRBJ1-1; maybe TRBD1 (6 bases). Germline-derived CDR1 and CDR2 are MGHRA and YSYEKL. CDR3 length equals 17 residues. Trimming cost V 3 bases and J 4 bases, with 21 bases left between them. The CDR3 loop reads CASSQAAQGRRGTEAFF. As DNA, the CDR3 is TGCGCCAGCAGCCAGGCTGCACAGGGTAGGAGAGGCACTGAAGCTTTCTTT.

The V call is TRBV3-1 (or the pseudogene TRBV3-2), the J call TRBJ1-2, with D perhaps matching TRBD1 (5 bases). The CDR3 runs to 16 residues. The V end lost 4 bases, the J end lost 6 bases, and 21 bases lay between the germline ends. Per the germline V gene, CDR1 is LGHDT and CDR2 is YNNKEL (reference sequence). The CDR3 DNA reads TGTGCCAGCAGCCTTACTCCAGGGATAAAGGGTGATGGCTACACCTTC. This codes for CASSLTPGIKGDGYTF.

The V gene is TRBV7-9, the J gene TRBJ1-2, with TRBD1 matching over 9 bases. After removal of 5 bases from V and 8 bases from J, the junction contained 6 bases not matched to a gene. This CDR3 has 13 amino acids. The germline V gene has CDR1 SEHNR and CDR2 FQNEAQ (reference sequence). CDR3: CASSLTGGEGYTF. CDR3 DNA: TGTGCCAGCAGCCTAACAGGGGGCGAGGGCTACACCTTC.

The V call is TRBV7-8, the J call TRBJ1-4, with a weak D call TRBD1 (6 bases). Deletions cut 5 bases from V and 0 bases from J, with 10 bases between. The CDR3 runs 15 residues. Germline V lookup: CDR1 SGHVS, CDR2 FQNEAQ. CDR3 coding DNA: TGTGCCAGCAGCCTCAGGACAGCAACTAATGAAAAACTGTTTTTT. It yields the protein CASSLRTATNEKLFF.

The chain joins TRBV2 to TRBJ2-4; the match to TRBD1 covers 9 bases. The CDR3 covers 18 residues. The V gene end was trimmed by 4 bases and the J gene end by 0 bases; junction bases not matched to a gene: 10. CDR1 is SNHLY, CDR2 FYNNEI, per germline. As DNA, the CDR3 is TGTGCCAGCAGTGTGGGACAGGGATTCTATCTAGCCAAAAACATTCAGTACTTC. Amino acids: CASSVGQGFYLAKNIQYF.

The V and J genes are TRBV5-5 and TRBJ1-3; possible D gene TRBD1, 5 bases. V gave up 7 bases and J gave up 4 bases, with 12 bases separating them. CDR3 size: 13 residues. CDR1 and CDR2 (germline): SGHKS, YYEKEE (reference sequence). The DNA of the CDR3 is TGTGCCAGCGTCAGGACACCCGGAAACACCATATATTTT. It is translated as CASVRTPGNTIYF.

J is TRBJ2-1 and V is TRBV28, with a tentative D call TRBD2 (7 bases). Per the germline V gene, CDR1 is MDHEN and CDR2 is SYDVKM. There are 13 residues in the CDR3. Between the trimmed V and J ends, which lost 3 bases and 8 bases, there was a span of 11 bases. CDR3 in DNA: TGTGCCAGCAGTTTCAGGGGAGGGGATGAGCAGTTCTTC. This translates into CASSFRGGDEQFF.

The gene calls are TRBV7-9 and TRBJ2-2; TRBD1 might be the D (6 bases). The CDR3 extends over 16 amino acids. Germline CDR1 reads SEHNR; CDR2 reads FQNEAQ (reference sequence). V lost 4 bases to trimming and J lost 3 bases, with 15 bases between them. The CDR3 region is CASSSRMTGYTGELFF. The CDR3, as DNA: TGTGCCAGCAGCTCTCGGATGACAGGTTACACCGGGGAGCTGTTTTTT. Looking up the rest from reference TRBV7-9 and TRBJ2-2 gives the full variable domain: DTGVSQNPRHKITKRGQNVTFRCDPISEHNRLYWYRQTLGQGPEFLTYFQNEAQLEKSRLLSDRFSAERPKGSFSTLEIQRTEQGDSAMYLCASSSRMTGYTGELFFGEGSRLTVL.